Detailed here is one T cell receptor (beta chain). The data were taken from a study of blood T cell repertoires in COVID-19. Study details: T cells, B-cell-depleted T cells, or PBMCs provided the cDNA or gDNA that served as material.

Per germline, CDR1 SNHLY and CDR2 FYNNEI. CDR3 length: 12 amino acids. V lost 11 bases and J 1 base, leaving 11 bases between the germline ends. Under the authors' procedure: Using reference gene primer amplification, nucleated cell counts were estimated. The method was immunoSEQ multiplex PCR; TCRdb's version includes in-frame clones alone and lacks a portion of them. V and J calls plus clone size are reproduced from that table; the DNA served to infer D and trimming. Of under 400,000 clones listed, more than 70% are singletons. The sample comprised peripheral blood. The TCR comes from a woman aged 55-69 years with COVID-19, enrolled during active disease. The V and J genes are TRBV2 and TRBJ1-2; a possible D gene is TRBD1 (6 bases). For the CDR3, the DNA is TGTGCCGGGACAAATCTTAACTATGGCTACACCTTC. This codes for CAGTNLNYGYTF. The variable domain in full, completed from reference TRBV2 and TRBJ1-2, reads EPEVTQTPSHQVTQMGQEVILRCVPISNHLYFYWYRQILGQKVEFLVSFYNNEISEKSEIFDDQFSVERPDGSNFTLKIRSTKLEDSAMYFCAGTNLNYGYTFGSGTRLTVV.